These T cell receptor beta chains were read from a single sample in a study of cytomegalovirus exposure and HLA in healthy donors. The protocol was immunoSEQ multiplex PCR, while the TCRdb copy is restricted to in-frame clones and leaves out a portion. The table has 190,000 or so clones, about 76% seen once; the top ten hold more than 0.35%. Sequencing was performed on PBMCs. These receptors came from a male donor in good health and CMV-seropositive. CDR3s include the opening cysteine and the closing phenylalanine or tryptophan. Each record gives: D gene, clone size, J gene, V gene, CDR3 protein, CDR3 DNA. The D gene is left open where the match is weak. The size field is filled for only some rows; it gives once, few, many or a size class.

-	-	TRBJ2-7	TRBV7-2	CASSLDRAVAEQYF	TGTGCCAGCAGCTTAGACAGGGCGGTAGCCGAGCAGTACTTC
-	-	TRBJ2-6	TRBV7-9	CASSRHLPESGANVLTF	TGTGCCAGCAGTAGACATCTCCCTGAATCTGGGGCCAACGTCCTGACTTTC
-	once	TRBJ2-7	TRBV7-3	CASSLIAGSYEQYF	TGTGCCAGCAGCTTAATCGCGGGATCCTACGAGCAGTACTTC
TRBD2	-	TRBJ2-1	TRBV4-3	CASSPGASGLGYNEQFF	TGCGCCAGCAGCCCAGGGGCTAGCGGGCTGGGCTACAATGAGCAGTTCTTC
-	-	TRBJ1-5	TRBV7-3	CASSLNGDQPQHF	TGTGCCAGCAGCCTCAACGGGGATCAGCCCCAGCATTTT
-	-	TRBJ2-3	TRBV4-1	CASSPQAVPTDTQYF	TGCGCCAGCAGCCCCCAGGCTGTGCCCACAGATACGCAGTATTTT
-	-	TRBJ2-5	TRBV18	CASSPRAGGIGFQETQYF	TGTGCCAGCTCACCCAGAGCTGGAGGGATCGGCTTCCAAGAGACCCAGTACTTC
TRBD1	-	TRBJ2-7	TRBV5-1	CASSQTDRSYEQYF	TGCGCCAGCAGCCAAACGGACAGGTCCTACGAGCAGTACTTC
TRBD1	-	TRBJ1-1	TRBV18	CASSPRTGEAFF	TGTGCCAGCTCCCCCAGGACAGGGGAAGCTTTCTTT
-	-	TRBJ1-5	TRBV5-3	CARSLVGWRGDQPQHF	TGTGCCAGAAGCTTGGTTGGGTGGAGGGGAGATCAGCCCCAGCATTTT
-	-	TRBJ2-7	TRBV12-1	CASSFAVRRQGVYEQYF	TGTGCCAGCAGCTTTGCAGTTAGGCGCCAGGGGGTTTACGAGCAGTACTTC
-	-	TRBJ2-1	TRBV7-7	CASSLGGSGSLNEQFF	TGTGCTAGCAGCTTAGGGGGCAGCGGGAGTTTGAATGAGCAGTTCTTC
-	-	TRBJ2-2	TRBV18	CASSRTGYTGELFF	TGTGCCAGCTCACGTACAGGATACACCGGGGAGCTGTTTTTT
TRBD1	-	TRBJ1-1	TRBV15	CATSTFRTGGFEAFF	TGTGCCACCAGCACCTTCAGGACAGGGGGTTTTGAAGCTTTCTTT
-	-	TRBJ1-4	TRBV6-5	CASSPGARNEKLFF	TGTGCCAGCAGCCCCGGTGCCAGGAATGAAAAACTGTTTTTT
TRBD1	once	TRBJ1-1	TRBV14	CASDTGGDEKAFF	TGTGCCAGCGATACAGGGGGCGACGAGAAGGCTTTCTTT
-	-	TRBJ1-2	TRBV6-5	CASTSPGVAYGYTF	TGTGCCAGCACCTCGCCAGGGGTGGCCTATGGCTACACCTTC
TRBD1	-	TRBJ1-1	TRBV6-5	CASSWDRDMNTEAFF	TGTGCCAGCAGCTGGGACAGGGACATGAACACTGAAGCTTTCTTT
-	-	TRBJ1-6	TRBV9	CASSGKGQHNSPLHF	TGTGCCAGCAGCGGAAAGGGACAACATAATTCACCCCTCCACTTT
TRBD1	-	TRBJ2-2	TRBV7-2	CASSLERTGASGELFF	TGTGCCAGCAGCTTAGAAAGGACAGGGGCGTCCGGGGAGCTGTTTTTT
-	few	TRBJ2-1	TRBV7-3	CASSLTSVQGEQFF	TGTGCCAGCAGCTTGACTAGTGTGCAGGGTGAGCAGTTCTTC
TRBD1	-	TRBJ1-1	TRBV18	CASSPGQGARNTEAFF	TGTGCCAGCTCACCCGGACAGGGGGCAAGGAACACTGAAGCTTTCTTT
-	-	TRBJ2-1	TRBV5-1	CASSLGGLLSYNEQFF	TGCGCCAGCAGCTTGGGAGGGCTGCTTTCCTACAATGAGCAGTTCTTC
-	-	TRBJ2-4	TRBV7-6	CASSAGENIQYF	TGTGCCAGCAGCGCCGGGGAAAACATTCAGTACTTC
-	-	TRBJ1-5	TRBV4-3	CASSQVASSNQPQHF	TGCGCCAGCAGCCAAGTAGCCAGCTCCAATCAGCCCCAGCATTTT
-	-	TRBJ2-7	TRBV6-5	CASSSDTLWEQYF	TGTGCCAGCAGCTCGGACACCCTTTGGGAGCAGTACTTC
TRBD1	-	TRBJ2-3	TRBV7-3	CASSIQGGGTDTQYF	TGTGCCAGCAGCATACAGGGGGGAGGCACAGATACGCAGTATTTT
-	-	TRBJ1-2	TRBV30	CASEDSANYGYTF	TGTGCATCGGAGGACAGCGCTAACTATGGCTACACCTTC
-	few	TRBJ1-2	TRBV28	CASSPPQRSYGYTF	TGTGCCAGCAGTCCCCCCCAGCGTTCCTATGGCTACACCTTC
-	-	TRBJ2-2	TRBV6-5	CASSRDLITGELFF	TGTGCCAGCAGCCGAGATTTAATCACCGGGGAGCTGTTTTTT
-	-	TRBJ1-6	TRBV18	CASSPSDGSPLHF	TGTGCCAGCTCACCCAGCGATGGATCACCCCTCCACTTT
-	-	TRBJ1-4	TRBV7-6	CASSLALSTNEKLFF	TGTGCCAGCAGCTTAGCTCTGTCAACTAATGAAAAACTGTTTTTT
TRBD1	-	TRBJ2-3	TRBV28	CASSGRDRGVTDTQYF	TGTGCCAGCAGTGGCCGGGACAGGGGGGTCACAGATACGCAGTATTTT
-	-	TRBJ1-2	TRBV5-8	CASSLITGGYTF	TGTGCCAGCAGCTTAATAACAGGTGGCTACACCTTC
-	-	TRBJ1-1	TRBV10-3	CAISEDDSPLTEAFF	TGTGCCATCAGTGAGGACGACAGCCCGCTCACTGAAGCTTTCTTT
-	-	TRBJ2-7	TRBV5-1	CASSLVAGLKQYF	TGCGCCAGCAGCTTGGTTGCAGGGCTTAAGCAGTACTTC
-	-	TRBJ2-3	TRBV7-6	CASSLDQGTDTQYF	TGTGCCAGCAGCTTAGACCAGGGCACAGATACGCAGTATTTT
-	few	TRBJ2-4	TRBV19	CASSPETGPVAKNIQYF	TGTGCCAGTAGTCCGGAGACAGGCCCCGTGGCCAAAAACATTCAGTACTTC
-	-	TRBJ1-2	TRBV2	CASSSGRLNYGYTF	TGTGCCAGCAGTTCTGGCAGGCTCAACTATGGCTACACCTTC
-	-	TRBJ1-5	TRBV19	CASSIAAGPRIGSNQPQHF	TGTGCCAGTAGTATAGCGGCAGGGCCGAGGATCGGGAGCAATCAGCCCCAGCATTTT
TRBD2	-	TRBJ2-2	TRBV2	CASSGSSGRAGELFF	TGTGCCAGCAGTGGCTCTAGCGGGAGGGCCGGGGAGCTGTTTTTT
-	-	TRBJ1-1	TRBV5-6	CASSRPRGGWVTEAFF	TGTGCCAGCAGCCGCCCTAGGGGGGGCTGGGTCACTGAAGCTTTCTTT
TRBD1	-	TRBJ1-2	TRBV7-3	CASSPSLPVGGDGYTF	TGTGCCAGCAGCCCCTCACTCCCCGTAGGGGGCGATGGCTACACCTTC
-	-	TRBJ2-7	TRBV28	CASSLSTSIYEQYF	TGTGCCAGCAGTTTATCGACTTCAATCTACGAGCAGTACTTC
-	-	TRBJ2-7	TRBV7-3	CASSTSPNRAHEQYF	TGTGCCAGCAGCACGAGCCCCAACAGGGCCCACGAGCAGTACTTC
TRBD2	-	TRBJ2-3	TRBV7-2	CASSSREGGRGTDTQYF	TGTGCCAGCAGTTCTCGGGAGGGGGGCCGCGGCACAGATACGCAGTATTTT
-	-	TRBJ2-3	TRBV28	CASGRGSTDTQYF	TGTGCCAGCGGCAGGGGCAGCACAGATACGCAGTATTTT